These 23 T cell receptor beta chains were all obtained from the same sample, sequenced in a study of radiotherapy plus CTLA-4 blockade in lung cancer. The assay was immunoSEQ multiplex PCR, and TCRdb's table has in-frame clones only and misses some. The table records some 110,000 clones, around 75% of them present only once. This sample comprised peripheral blood, obtained from a patient treated with radiotherapy plus ipilimumab. These receptors were taken from a human donor with non-small cell lung cancer who had a partial response to radiotherapy plus ipilimumab.

This chain uses TRBV19 with TRBJ1-5, with D tentatively TRBD1 (5 bases). The CDR3 loop spans 16 amino acids. V was cut by 3 bases and J by 2 bases, with 14 bases left in between. CDR1 is LNHDA and CDR2 is SQIVND in the germline V gene (reference sequence). DNA for the CDR3: TGTGCCAGTAGTATTCCCGGAGTAGGGGGCAATCAGCCCCAGCATTTT. This encodes CASSIPGVGGNQPQHF.

The rearrangement uses TRBV7-8 and TRBJ1-4, with D perhaps TRBD1 (6 bases). Germline loops: CDR1 SGHVS, CDR2 FQNEAQ. The CDR3 is 16 amino acids. Trimming left V 5 bases short and J 7 bases short, with 20 bases between. The CDR3 coding sequence is TGTGCCAGCAGCGCACAGGGATCCCGTTCCGGTGAAAAACTGTTTTTT. As protein: CASSAQGSRSGEKLFF.

The rearrangement uses TRBV28 and TRBJ2-7; TRBD1 matches at 8 bases. Trimming cost V 5 bases and J 5 bases; bases outside gene matches: 8. The CDR3 length is 14 residues. The V gene's germline CDR1 is MDHEN and CDR2 SYDVKM. The CDR3 protein is CASSTPIRGHEQYF. Written as DNA, the CDR3 is TGTGCCAGCAGTACCCCTATCAGGGGGCACGAGCAGTACTTC.

The chain combines TRBV18 with TRBJ2-3; maybe TRBD2 (6 bases). Trimming left V 1 base short and J 4 bases short, with 12 bases between. Germline V CDR1 and CDR2: KGHSH, LQKENI. The CDR3 runs 15 residues. For the CDR3, the DNA is TGTGCCAGCTCACCACAGAGCCCGGGAGCAGATACGCAGTATTTT. Its protein product is CASSPQSPGADTQYF. The full variable domain, completed using reference TRBV18 and TRBJ2-3, is NAGVMQNPRHLVRRRGQEARLRCSPMKGHSHVYWYRQLPEEGLKFMVYLQKENIIDESGMPKERFSAEFPKEGPSILRIQQVVRGDSAAYFCASSPQSPGADTQYFGPGTRLTVL.

V gene TRBV21-1 combines with J gene TRBJ1-5. TRBV21-1 is given as a pseudogene. This CDR3 spans 16 amino acids. CDR3 sequence: CASSGAGGGSRQPQHF. The CDR3 DNA sequence: TGTGCCAGCAGCGGGGCCGGGGGGGGCTCAAGACAGCCCCAGCATTTT.

This clone appeared a few times. The genes are TRBV27 and TRBJ1-3; 10 bases align to TRBD1. Germline V CDR1 and CDR2: MNHEY, SMNVEV (reference sequence). Losses at the gene ends were 6 bases for V and 3 bases for J; bases not matched to a gene: 8. The CDR3 contains 16 residues. CDR3 sequence: CASSRSGTGVGNTIYF. CDR3 DNA: TGTGCCAGCAGCCGGTCCGGGACAGGGGTTGGAAACACCATATATTTT.

The CDR3 region has the DNA TGTGCCAGCAGTGAAGGACGGGTAGCCGTGGGGGGGTTCAATGAGCAGTTCTTC. Translated: CASSEGRVAVGGFNEQFF. The chain combines TRBV6-1 with TRBJ2-1; 7 nucleotides match TRBD2. V was clipped by 1 base and J by 6 bases; unmatched bases: 15. CDR3 size: 18 residues. CDR1 is MNHNS, CDR2 SASEGT, per germline.

This chain uses TRBV9 with TRBJ1-1; D is undetermined. Germline loops: CDR1 SGDLS, CDR2 YYNGEE. The CDR3 length is 17 residues. Trimming left V 0 bases short and J 4 bases short, with 19 bases between. This chain's CDR3 is CASSVESSAWSGTEAFF. The CDR3 nucleotides read TGTGCCAGCAGCGTAGAGTCTTCCGCTTGGTCGGGCACTGAAGCTTTCTTT.

V and J are TRBV5-1 and TRBJ1-4; TRBD1 matches 9 bases. Germline V CDR1 and CDR2: SGHRS, YFSETQ. The CDR3 totals 14 residues. V lost 2 bases, J lost 8 bases, and 4 bases stayed unmatched. CDR3 protein: CASSLGQGKEKLFF. The CDR3 nucleotides read TGCGCCAGCAGCTTAGGACAGGGGAAGGAAAAACTGTTTTTT.

The V call is TRBV5-5, the J call TRBJ1-5; D not certain. The CDR3 has 14 amino acids. V lost 5 bases to trimming and J lost 4 bases, with 13 bases between them. CDR1 and CDR2 (germline): SGHKS, YYEKEE (reference sequence). The DNA for the CDR3 is TGTGCCAGCAGTCCGGTGGGCCCGAATCAGCCCCAGCATTTT. Translating gives CASSPVGPNQPQHF.

The chain joins TRBV28 to TRBJ2-1, with TRBD1 matching over 7 bases. Per the germline V gene, CDR1 is MDHEN and CDR2 is SYDVKM. There are 16 residues in the CDR3. Trimming took 5 bases from V and 0 from J; bases not matched to a gene: 7. CDR3 sequence reads: CASSVLQGSSYNEQFF. The CDR3 DNA is TGTGCCAGCAGTGTACTACAGGGGAGCTCCTACAATGAGCAGTTCTTC.

In its sample, this clone was seen a few times. This chain connects TRBV28 to TRBJ1-3; TRBD1 matches at 8 bases. Trimming at V came to 6 bases and at J to 1 base, leaving 5 bases not matched to a gene. Germline CDR1 is MDHEN and CDR2 is SYDVKM. CDR3 length: 15 residues. The CDR3: CASRPTGGSGNTIYF. CDR3 coding DNA: TGTGCCAGCAGGCCAACAGGGGGATCTGGAAACACCATATATTTT.

The V call is TRBV6-1, the J call TRBJ2-7, with 10 nucleotides matching TRBD1. V was clipped by 9 bases and J by 2 bases; unmatched bases: 7. The V gene's germline CDR1 is MNHNS and CDR2 SASEGT. The CDR3 is 14 amino acids. The chain's CDR3 is CASRPGTGAYEQYF. The CDR3 bases are TGTGCCAGTAGACCCGGGACAGGGGCCTACGAGCAGTACTTC.

The gene calls are TRBV6-1 and TRBJ1-4; perhaps TRBD1 as D (6 bases). Germline V lookup: CDR1 MNHNS, CDR2 SASEGT. The CDR3 extends over 12 amino acids. The CDR3 loop is CAAGVRNEKLFF. CDR3 bases: TGTGCAGCAGGGGTGCGCAATGAAAAACTGTTTTTT.

This clone showed up just a few times. This chain links TRBV6-5 with TRBJ2-7; TRBD1 aligns across 12 bases. The CDR3 runs 15 residues. Germline CDR1 and CDR2: MNHEY and SVGAGI. The trim removed 5 bases at V and 7 bases at J, leaving 9 bases unmatched. The CDR3 DNA reads TGTGCCAGCAGTGTTTCGGGACAGGGGGCGGTAGAGCAGTACTTC. It yields the protein CASSVSGQGAVEQYF.

This CDR3 reads CASRDGTGGSYEQYV. DNA for the CDR3: TGTGCCAGCAGGGACGGGACAGGGGGCTCCTACGAGCAGTACGTC. The rearrangement uses TRBV28 and TRBJ2-7; 11 positions agree with TRBD1. The CDR3 is 15 amino acids. J gave up 0 bases and V 6 bases, and 4 bases lay outside the gene matches. Germline lookup yields CDR1 MDHEN and CDR2 SYDVKM.

This clone has just one count. This chain joins TRBV18 and TRBJ2-5, with 7 nucleotides matching TRBD1. This CDR3 is built from 14 residues. Germline V lookup: CDR1 KGHSH, CDR2 LQKENI. V dropped 4 bases and J dropped 5; count of bases not matched to a gene: 7. In nucleotides, the CDR3 is TGTGCCAGCTCACGGGTACAGGGGATGGAGACCCAGTACTTC. Its protein product is CASSRVQGMETQYF.

The chain couples TRBV28 to TRBJ2-7; 7 bases fit TRBD2. The CDR3 consists of 14 residues. The junction had 7 bases not matched to a gene; V was cut back by 4 bases and J by 4 bases. Per germline, CDR1 MDHEN and CDR2 SYDVKM. The CDR3 bases are TGTGCCAGCAGTTATGCGGGAGCTGCTTACGAGCAGTACGTC. This encodes CASSYAGAAYEQYV.

This sequence joins TRBV2 and TRBJ2-5, with 9 positions matching TRBD1. The CDR3 sequence is 15 residues long. Per germline, CDR1 SNHLY and CDR2 FYNNEI. J gave up 2 bases and V 2 bases, and 3 bases lay outside the gene matches. DNA of the CDR3: TGTGCCAGCAGTGAACAGGGACAGGGACAAGAGACCCAGTACTTC. Translated, it gives CASSEQGQGQETQYF.

The chain uses TRBV5-1 and TRBJ2-2, with no clear D. The CDR3 is made up of 14 amino acids. The germline V and J ends were trimmed by 1 base and 1 base, with 5 bases remaining between them. Germline CDR1 is SGHRS and CDR2 is YFSETQ. This chain's CDR3 is CASSLLGNTGELFF. In nucleotides, the CDR3 is TGCGCCAGCAGCTTGCTAGGGAACACCGGGGAGCTGTTTTTT.

In its sample, this clone was seen once. The rearrangement uses TRBV9 and TRBJ1-2; 10 bases match TRBD1. After removal of 6 bases from V and 4 bases from J, the junction contained 9 bases not matched to a gene. The CDR3 is 15 amino acids. Germline assignment: CDR1 SGDLS and CDR2 YYNGEE. This chain's CDR3 is CASNLGTGEIYGYTF. The CDR3 DNA is TGTGCCAGCAACCTCGGGACAGGGGAGATCTATGGCTACACCTTC.

The chain recombines TRBV7-2 with TRBJ1-2; TRBD1 matches 8 bases. V shed 5 bases and J 3 bases; nucleotides not matched to a gene: 5. This CDR3 has 14 amino acids. CDR1 and CDR2 (germline): SGHTA, FQGNSA. The DNA for the CDR3 is TGTGCCAGCAGCCCCCAGGGGGCGGACTATGGCTACACCTTC. Protein product: CASSPQGADYGYTF.

This clone has just one count. The chain links TRBV13 to TRBJ2-2, with 7 bases fitting TRBD2. Looked up from germline, CDR1 is PRHDT and CDR2 is FYEKMQ (reference sequence). V dropped 1 base and J dropped 1; count of bases not matched to a gene: 6. The CDR3 loop spans 17 amino acids. CDR3 sequence: CASSLVLGGRNTGELFF. DNA for the CDR3: TGTGCCAGCAGCTTAGTACTCGGCGGGAGGAACACCGGGGAGCTGTTTTTT.